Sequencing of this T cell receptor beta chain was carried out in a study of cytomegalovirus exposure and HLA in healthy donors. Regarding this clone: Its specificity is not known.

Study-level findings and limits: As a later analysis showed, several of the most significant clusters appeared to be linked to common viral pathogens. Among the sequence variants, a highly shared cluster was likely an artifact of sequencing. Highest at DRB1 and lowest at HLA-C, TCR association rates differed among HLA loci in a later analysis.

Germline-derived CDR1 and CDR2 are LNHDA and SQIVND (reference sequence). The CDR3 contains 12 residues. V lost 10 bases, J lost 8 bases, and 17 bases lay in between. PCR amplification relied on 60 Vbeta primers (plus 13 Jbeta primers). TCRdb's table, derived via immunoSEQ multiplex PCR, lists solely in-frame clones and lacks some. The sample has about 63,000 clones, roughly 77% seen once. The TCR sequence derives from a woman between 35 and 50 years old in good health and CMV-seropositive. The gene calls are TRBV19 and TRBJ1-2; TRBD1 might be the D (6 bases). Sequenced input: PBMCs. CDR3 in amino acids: CATEGGRRGYTF. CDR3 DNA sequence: TGTGCCACCGAGGGGGGGCGCCGAGGCTACACCTTC. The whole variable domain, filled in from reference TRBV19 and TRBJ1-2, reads DGGITQSPKYLFRKEGQNVTLSCEQNLNHDAMYWYRQDPGQGLRLIYYSQIVNDFQKGDIAEGYSVSREKKESFPLTVTSAQKNPTAFYLCATEGGRRGYTFGSGTRLTVV.